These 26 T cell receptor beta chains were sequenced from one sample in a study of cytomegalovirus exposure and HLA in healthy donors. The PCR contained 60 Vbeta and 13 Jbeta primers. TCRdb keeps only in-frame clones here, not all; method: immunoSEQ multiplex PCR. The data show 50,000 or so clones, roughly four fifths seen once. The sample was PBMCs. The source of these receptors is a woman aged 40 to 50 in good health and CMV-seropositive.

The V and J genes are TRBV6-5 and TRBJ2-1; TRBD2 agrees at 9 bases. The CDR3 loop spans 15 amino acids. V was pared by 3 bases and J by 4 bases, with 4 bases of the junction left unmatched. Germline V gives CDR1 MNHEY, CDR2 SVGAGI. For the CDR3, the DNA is TGTGCCAGCAGTTATGGCGGGGGGGGATACAATGAGCAGTTCTTC. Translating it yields CASSYGGGGYNEQFF.

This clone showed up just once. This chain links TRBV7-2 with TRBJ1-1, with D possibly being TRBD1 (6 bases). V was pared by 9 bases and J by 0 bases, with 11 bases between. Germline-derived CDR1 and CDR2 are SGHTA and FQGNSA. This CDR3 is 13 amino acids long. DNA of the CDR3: TGTGCCAGTTCCAGGGGCATGAACACTGAAGCTTTCTTT. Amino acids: CASSRGMNTEAFF.

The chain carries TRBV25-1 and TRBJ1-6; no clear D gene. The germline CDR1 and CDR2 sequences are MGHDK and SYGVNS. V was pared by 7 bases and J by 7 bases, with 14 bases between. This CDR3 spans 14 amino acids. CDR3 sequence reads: CASTGLGSNSPLHF. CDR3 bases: TGTGCCAGCACCGGCCTAGGCAGCAATTCACCCCTCCACTTT.

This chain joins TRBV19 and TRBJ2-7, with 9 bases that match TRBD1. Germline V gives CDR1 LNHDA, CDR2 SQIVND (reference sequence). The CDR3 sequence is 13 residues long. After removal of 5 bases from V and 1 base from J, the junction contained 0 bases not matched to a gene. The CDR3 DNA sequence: TGTGCCAGTAGTGGACAGGGGTCCTACGAGCAGTACTTC. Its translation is CASSGQGSYEQYF.

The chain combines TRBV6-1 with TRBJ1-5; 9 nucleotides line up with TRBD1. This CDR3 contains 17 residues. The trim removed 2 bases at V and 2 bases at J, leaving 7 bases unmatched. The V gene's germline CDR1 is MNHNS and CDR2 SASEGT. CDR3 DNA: TGTGCCAGCAGTGAAACGACAGGGGGATTTGGCAATCAGCCCCAGCATTTT. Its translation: CASSETTGGFGNQPQHF.

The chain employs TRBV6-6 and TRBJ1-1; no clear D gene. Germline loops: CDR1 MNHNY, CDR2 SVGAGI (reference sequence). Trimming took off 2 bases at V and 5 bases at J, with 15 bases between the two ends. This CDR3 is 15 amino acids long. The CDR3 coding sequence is TGTGCCAGCAGTTACGGGCGGGGAGGGTTTACTGAAGCTTTCTTT. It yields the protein CASSYGRGGFTEAFF.

The CDR3 protein is CASSHVRESAEAFF. DNA of the CDR3: TGCGCCAGCAGCCACGTCAGGGAATCGGCTGAAGCTTTCTTT. The genes are TRBV4-1 and TRBJ1-1; tentative D call: TRBD1 (5 bases). V lost 3 bases and J lost 6, with 14 bases in between. Germline V lookup: CDR1 MGHRA, CDR2 YSYEKL. The CDR3 has 14 amino acids.

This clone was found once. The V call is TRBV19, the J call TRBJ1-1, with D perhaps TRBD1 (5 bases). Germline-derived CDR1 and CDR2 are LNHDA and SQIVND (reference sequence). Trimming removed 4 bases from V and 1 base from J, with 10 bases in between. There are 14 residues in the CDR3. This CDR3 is CASSRQGENTEAFF. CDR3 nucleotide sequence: TGTGCCAGTAGTAGGCAGGGCGAGAACACTGAAGCTTTCTTT.

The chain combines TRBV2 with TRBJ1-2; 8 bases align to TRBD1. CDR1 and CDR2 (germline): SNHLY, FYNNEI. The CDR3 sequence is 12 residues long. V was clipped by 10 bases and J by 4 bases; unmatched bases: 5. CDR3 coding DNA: TGTGCCATCCAGGGACAGGCCTATGGCTACACCTTC. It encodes CAIQGQAYGYTF.

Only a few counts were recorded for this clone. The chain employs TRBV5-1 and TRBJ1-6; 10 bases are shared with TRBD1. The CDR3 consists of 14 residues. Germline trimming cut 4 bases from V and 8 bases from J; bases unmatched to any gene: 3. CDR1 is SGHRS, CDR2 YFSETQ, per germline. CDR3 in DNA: TGCGCCAGCAGCCTCGGACAGGGGGATTCACCCCTCCACTTT. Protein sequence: CASSLGQGDSPLHF.

CDR3 sequence reads: CASSSDSYEQYF. CDR3 DNA: TGCGCCAGCAGCTCGGACAGCTACGAGCAGTACTTC. The chain links TRBV5-1 to TRBJ2-7; tentatively, D is TRBD1 (6 bases). Germline assignment: CDR1 SGHRS and CDR2 YFSETQ. Trimming cost V 3 bases and J 3 bases, with 7 bases left between them. The CDR3 has 12 residues.

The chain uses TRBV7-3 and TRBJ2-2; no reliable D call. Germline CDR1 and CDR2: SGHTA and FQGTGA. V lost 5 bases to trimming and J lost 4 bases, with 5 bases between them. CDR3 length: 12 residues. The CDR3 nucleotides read TGTGCCAGCAGCCGGAGCACCGGGGAGCTGTTTTTT. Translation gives CASSRSTGELFF.

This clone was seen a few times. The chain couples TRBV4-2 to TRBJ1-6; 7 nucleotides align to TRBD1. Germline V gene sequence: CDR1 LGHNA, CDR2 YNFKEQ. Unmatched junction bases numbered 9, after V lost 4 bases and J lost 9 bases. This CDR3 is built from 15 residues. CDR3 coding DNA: TGTGCCAGCAGCCCCCTGCGACAGGGAGGTTCACCCCTCCACTTT. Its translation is CASSPLRQGGSPLHF.

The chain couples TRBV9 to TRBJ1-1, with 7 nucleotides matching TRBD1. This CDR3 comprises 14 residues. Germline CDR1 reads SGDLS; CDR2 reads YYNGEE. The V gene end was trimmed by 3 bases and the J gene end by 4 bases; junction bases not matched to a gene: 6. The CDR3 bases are TGTGCCAGCAGCGCTTCCCCAGGGGGCACTGAAGCTTTCTTT. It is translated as CASSASPGGTEAFF. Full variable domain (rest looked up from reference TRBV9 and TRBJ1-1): DSGVTQTPKHLITATGQRVTLRCSPRSGDLSVYWYQQSLDQGLQFLIQYYNGEERAKGNILERFSAQQFPDLHSELNLSSLELGDSALYFCASSASPGGTEAFFGQGTRLTVV.

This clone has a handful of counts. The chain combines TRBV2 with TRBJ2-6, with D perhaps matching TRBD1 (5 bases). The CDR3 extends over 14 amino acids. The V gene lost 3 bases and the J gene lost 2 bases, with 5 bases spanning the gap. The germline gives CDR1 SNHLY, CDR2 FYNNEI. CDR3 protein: CASSDRAGANVLTF. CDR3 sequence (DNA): TGTGCCAGCAGTGACAGGGCTGGGGCCAACGTCCTGACTTTC.

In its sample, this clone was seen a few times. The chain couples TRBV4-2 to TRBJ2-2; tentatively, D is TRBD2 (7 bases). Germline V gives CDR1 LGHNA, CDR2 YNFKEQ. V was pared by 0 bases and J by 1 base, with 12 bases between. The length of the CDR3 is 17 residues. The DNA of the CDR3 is TGTGCCAGCAGCCAAGACGGGGGGCCCGAGAACACCGGGGAGCTGTTTTTT. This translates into CASSQDGGPENTGELFF.

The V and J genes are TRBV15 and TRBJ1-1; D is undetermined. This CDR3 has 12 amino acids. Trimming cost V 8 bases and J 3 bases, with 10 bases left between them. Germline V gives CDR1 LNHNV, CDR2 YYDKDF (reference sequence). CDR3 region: CATAARDTEAFF. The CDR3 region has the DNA TGTGCCACCGCAGCGCGCGACACTGAAGCTTTCTTT.

CDR3 DNA: TGTGCCATCAGTGAGACAGAAATGAACACTGAAGCTTTCTTT. It specifies CAISETEMNTEAFF. The chain employs TRBV10-3 and TRBJ1-1; D gene uncertain. Germline CDR1 reads ENHRY; CDR2 reads SYGVKD. V lost 2 bases to trimming and J lost 0 bases, with 7 bases between them. This CDR3 has 14 amino acids.

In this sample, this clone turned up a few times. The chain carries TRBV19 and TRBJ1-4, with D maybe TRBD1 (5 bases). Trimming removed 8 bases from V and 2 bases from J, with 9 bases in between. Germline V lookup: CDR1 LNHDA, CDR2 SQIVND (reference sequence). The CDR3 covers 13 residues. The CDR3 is CASLGGTNEKLFF. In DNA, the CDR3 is TGTGCCAGTCTCGGGGGTACTAATGAAAAACTGTTTTTT.

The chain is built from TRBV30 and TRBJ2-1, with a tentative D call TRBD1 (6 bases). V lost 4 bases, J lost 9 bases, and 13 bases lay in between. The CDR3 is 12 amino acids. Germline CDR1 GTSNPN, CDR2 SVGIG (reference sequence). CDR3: CAWTQGGGEQFF. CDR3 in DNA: TGTGCCTGGACCCAAGGGGGTGGTGAGCAGTTCTTC.

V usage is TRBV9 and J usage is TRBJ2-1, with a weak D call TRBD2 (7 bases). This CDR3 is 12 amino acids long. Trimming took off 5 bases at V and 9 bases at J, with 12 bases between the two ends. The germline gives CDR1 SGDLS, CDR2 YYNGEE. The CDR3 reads CASRGGAGEQFF. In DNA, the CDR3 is TGTGCCAGCAGGGGGGGGGCGGGTGAGCAGTTCTTC.

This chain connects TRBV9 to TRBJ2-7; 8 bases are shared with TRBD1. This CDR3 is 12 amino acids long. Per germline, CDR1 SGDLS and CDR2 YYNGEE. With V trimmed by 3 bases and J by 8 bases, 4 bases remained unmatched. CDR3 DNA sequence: TGTGCCAGCAGCGGTGGACAGGGCCAGCAGTACTTC. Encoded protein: CASSGGQGQQYF.

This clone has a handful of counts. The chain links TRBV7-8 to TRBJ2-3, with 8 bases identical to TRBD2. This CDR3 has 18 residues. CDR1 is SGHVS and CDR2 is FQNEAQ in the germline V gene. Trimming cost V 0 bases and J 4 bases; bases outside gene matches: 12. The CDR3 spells CASSLASRRRGEADTQYF. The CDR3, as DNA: TGTGCCAGCAGCTTAGCTAGTAGACGGCGGGGGGAGGCAGATACGCAGTATTTT.

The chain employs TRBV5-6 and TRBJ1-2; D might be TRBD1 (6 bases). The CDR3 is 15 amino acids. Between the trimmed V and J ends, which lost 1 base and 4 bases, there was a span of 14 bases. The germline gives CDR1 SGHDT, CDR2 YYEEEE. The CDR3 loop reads CASSLKGQQLYGYTF. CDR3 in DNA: TGTGCCAGCAGCTTGAAAGGACAGCAACTCTATGGCTACACCTTC.

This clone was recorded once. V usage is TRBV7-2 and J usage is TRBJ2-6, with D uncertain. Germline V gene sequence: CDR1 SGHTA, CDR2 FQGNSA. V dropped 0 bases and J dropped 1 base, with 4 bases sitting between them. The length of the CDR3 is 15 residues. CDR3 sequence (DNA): TGTGCCAGCAGCTTAGCAGCTTCTGGGGCCAACGTCCTGACTTTC. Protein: CASSLAASGANVLTF.

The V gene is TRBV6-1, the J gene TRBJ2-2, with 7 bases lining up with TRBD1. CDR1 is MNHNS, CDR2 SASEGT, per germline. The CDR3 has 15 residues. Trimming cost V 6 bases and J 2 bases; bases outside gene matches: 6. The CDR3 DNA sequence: TGTGCCAGCAGGAACAACAGGGGAAACACCGGGGAGCTGTTTTTT. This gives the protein CASRNNRGNTGELFF.